This TCR beta chain was captured by sequencing in a study of response to subunit inactivated influenza vaccine. TCRdb reprocessed the RT-PCR reads via MiXCR and lists one record per CDR3 protein. The table lists roughly 550,000 distinct CDR3 sequences, around a quarter of them singletons. This clonotype was seen many times. The V segment lost 4 bases and the J segment 9 bases; nucleotides outside the gene matches: 6. Germline V gene lookup returns CDR1 SQVTM and CDR2 ANQGSEA. The CDR3 is made up of 12 amino acids. The sample was also linked to a second study, of T cells expressing NK-cell markers. That source reports: TCR beta cDNA was made by 5'RACE template switching with UMIs. Sorted CD3+CD56-NKG2C+, CD3+CD56+NKG2C+ and CD3+CD56+NKG2C- T cells supplied the TCR beta repertoires. Uncertainty persisted over the HCMV specificity of expanded NKG2C+ T cell clones.

This sequence was found in a middle-aged man who received an inactivated influenza vaccine. The sequenced sample was CD4+ T cells sorted from PBMCs, obtained 11 to 12 days after vaccination. The chain recombines TRBV29-1 with TRBJ2-4, with 7 bases lining up with TRBD1. For the CDR3, the DNA is TGCAGCGTTGGACAGGGAAGGGGCATTCAGTACTTC. Its translation is CSVGQGRGIQYF.